This T cell receptor (beta chain) was retrieved from a study of beta chain features in type 1 diabetes. Study conclusions and caveats: Moderately but significantly shorter TCRB CDR3s were found in Type 1 diabetes patients in all four CD4+ subsets.

This clone was observed many times. Its cognate antigen is unknown. As every portion of the isolated RNA was reverse transcribed, the sequencing read expressed TCRB transcripts. Clones were sequenced by immunoSEQ multiplex PCR, and TCRdb holds only the in-frame ones, with some missing. The sample yields almost 350,000 clones, approximately 10% seen once. The receptor was derived from a man younger than 40 with type 1 diabetes. The sequenced material came from central memory CD4+ T cells from blood.

The CDR3 DNA reads TGCGCCAGCAGCCAAGACCCCCTAAGGGGGGGCCCTGGGGCCAACGTCCTGACTTTC. Its protein product is CASSQDPLRGGPGANVLTF. This rearrangement joins TRBV4-1 to TRBJ2-6; D might be TRBD2 (7 bases). The CDR3 spans 19 residues. The V end was cut by 0 bases, the J end by 2 bases, with 17 bases between. Germline CDR1 and CDR2: MGHRA and YSYEKL.